The sequence of this T cell receptor (beta chain) was determined in a study of CD8 T cells in ankylosing spondylitis. MiXCR was run by TCRdb on the 5' RACE reads, yielding one entry per CDR3 protein. This sample has approximately 440,000 distinct CDR3 sequences, with more than 15% found just once. After removal of 5 bases from V and 3 bases from J, the junction contained 9 bases not matched to a gene. The CDR3 loop spans 16 amino acids. Per germline, CDR1 SGHTA and CDR2 FQGNSA. Turning to this clonotype: Its antigen is undetermined.

Whole-study findings and limits: A TCR beta motif of about eight highly homologous variants appeared characteristic of ankylosing spondylitis blood. A number of the motif variants had already been described in reactive arthritis synovial fluid and blood.

Material: blood, either unsorted or a sorted T cell fraction (not recorded which). The receptor's source is a male donor with ankylosing spondylitis. This chain links TRBV7-2 with TRBJ1-2; 10 nucleotides agree with TRBD1. The CDR3 is CASSPVPTGGHYGYTF. For the CDR3, the DNA is TGTGCCAGCAGCCCCGTTCCGACAGGGGGCCACTATGGCTACACCTTC.